This passage covers 21 T cell receptor beta chains from one sample sequenced in a study of blood T cell repertoires in COVID-19. TCRdb keeps only in-frame clones here, not all; method: immunoSEQ multiplex PCR. Among about 160,000 clones, approximately 88% were seen once, and the ten largest hold around 7%. Material for sequencing was PBMCs or T cells enriched from blood (not recorded which). The receptors come from a woman between 45 and 60 years old who had recovered from COVID-19.

The chain uses TRBV6-4 and TRBJ2-7; possible D gene TRBD1, 6 bases. V was pared by 7 bases and J by 6 bases, with 19 bases between. The CDR3 consists of 14 residues. The germline gives CDR1 MRHNA, CDR2 SNTAGT. The DNA of the CDR3 is TGTGCCAGCAAGAAATTGGACAGATGCCCCGAGCAGTACTTC. The encoded protein is CASKKLDRCPEQYF.

This chain links TRBV10-3 with TRBJ2-7, with TRBD1 matching 12 bases. The CDR3 totals 16 residues. Germline V gene data show CDR1 as ENHRY and CDR2 as SYGVKD. J lost 2 bases, V lost 3 bases, and 5 bases had no gene match. DNA of the CDR3: TGTGCCATCAGTGATCCGGGACAGGGGGCCACCTACGAGCAGTACTTC. Translation: CAISDPGQGATYEQYF.

This chain uses TRBV7-8 with TRBJ2-2; D gene ambiguous. The CDR3 length is 14 residues. Germline V gene sequence: CDR1 SGHVS, CDR2 FQNEAQ. V was cut by 1 base and J by 4 bases, with 7 bases left in between. The DNA for the CDR3 is TGTGCCAGCAGCTTAGGAAGAGTCACCGGGGAGCTGTTTTTT. This sequence encodes CASSLGRVTGELFF. The variable domain in full, completed from reference TRBV7-8 and TRBJ2-2, reads GAGVSQSPRYKVAKRGQDVALRCDPISGHVSLFWYQQALGQGPEFLTYFQNEAQLDKSGLPSDRFFAERPEGSVSTLKIQRTQQEDSAVYLCASSLGRVTGELFFGEGSRLTVL.

This clone was observed a handful of times. This chain links TRBV19 with TRBJ1-2, with 9 bases lining up with TRBD1. V gave up 5 bases and J gave up 2 bases; unmatched junction bases: 6. The CDR3 length is 15 residues. CDR1 and CDR2 (germline): LNHDA, SQIVND (reference sequence). In nucleotides, the CDR3 is TGTGCCAGTAGTCCACAGGGGGCTACAAACTATGGCTACACCTTC. Protein product: CASSPQGATNYGYTF.

The chain employs TRBV3-1 (or the pseudogene TRBV3-2) and TRBJ1-1, with D perhaps TRBD1 (5 bases). This CDR3 comprises 14 residues. Germline V CDR1 and CDR2: LGHDT, YNNKEL (reference sequence). Trimming removed 5 bases from V and 3 bases from J, with 13 bases in between. Here the CDR3 reads CASSKRGGDTEAFF. CDR3 DNA sequence: TGTGCCAGCAGCAAAAGAGGAGGGGACACTGAAGCTTTCTTT.

This chain links TRBV5-1 with TRBJ1-2; possibly TRBD1 for D (6 bases). This CDR3 region has 14 residues. Germline assignment: CDR1 SGHRS and CDR2 YFSETQ. Deletions cut 0 bases from V and 8 bases from J, with 14 bases between. As DNA, the CDR3 is TGCGCCAGCAGCTTGGGTCAGGGGTCGCCAGGCTACACCTTC. The encoded protein is CASSLGQGSPGYTF.

The chain is built from TRBV5-4 and TRBJ1-2, with 9 positions matching TRBD1. V lost 4 bases, J lost 4 bases, and 5 bases stayed unmatched. The CDR3 consists of 14 residues. In germline, CDR1 is SGHNT, CDR2 YYREEE (reference sequence). The CDR3 loop reads CASSGTDRGYGYTF. CDR3 coding DNA: TGTGCCAGCAGCGGAACGGACAGGGGCTATGGCTACACCTTC.

This clone turned up a few times. V is TRBV2 and J is TRBJ2-1; D gene ambiguous. The CDR3 consists of 11 residues. CDR1 and CDR2 from the germline V gene are SNHLY and FYNNEI. The germline V and J ends were trimmed by 5 bases and 8 bases, with 7 bases remaining between them. The CDR3 is CASSSSDEQFF. The CDR3 DNA is TGTGCCAGCAGTTCCTCCGATGAGCAGTTCTTC.

The genes are TRBV11-3 and TRBJ1-2, with 7 bases lining up with TRBD1. CDR1 and CDR2 (germline): SGHNT, YENEEA. V was clipped by 3 bases and J by 4 bases; unmatched bases: 5. The CDR3 loop spans 14 amino acids. CDR3 loop: CASSFLGTAYGYTF. DNA of the CDR3: TGTGCCAGCAGCTTTTTAGGGACAGCCTATGGCTACACCTTC.

The rearrangement links TRBV2 to TRBJ2-3, with TRBD2 as a possible D gene (7 bases). This CDR3 spans 14 amino acids. Germline V gene lookup returns CDR1 SNHLY and CDR2 FYNNEI. Trimming shortened V by 7 bases and J by 4 bases, and 15 bases separated the two germline ends. Written as DNA, the CDR3 is TGTGCCAGCAATTTTGGGGGGGGCGCAGATACGCAGTATTTT. It encodes CASNFGGGADTQYF.

The chain combines TRBV29-1 with TRBJ2-1, with D tentatively TRBD1 (6 bases). Germline-derived CDR1 and CDR2 are SQVTM and ANQGSEA. V was cut by 2 bases and J by 6 bases, with 8 bases left in between. This CDR3 has 12 residues. CDR3 in DNA: TGCAGCGTTGAACAGGGGTCCAATGAGCAGTTCTTC. Residues: CSVEQGSNEQFF.

The rearrangement links TRBV3-1 (or the pseudogene TRBV3-2) to TRBJ1-1, with D maybe TRBD1 (6 bases). The germline CDR1 and CDR2 sequences are LGHDT and YNNKEL (reference sequence). The CDR3 spans 14 residues. The V gene lost 3 bases and the J gene lost 5 bases, with 13 bases spanning the gap. The CDR3 loop reads CASSQGHQGTEAFF. CDR3 coding DNA: TGTGCCAGCAGCCAGGGTCATCAGGGGACTGAAGCTTTCTTT.

This sequence joins TRBV6-6 and TRBJ1-2; D gene uncertain. The V end lost 2 bases, the J end lost 2 bases, and 12 bases lay between the germline ends. CDR3 length: 15 amino acids. The germline gives CDR1 MNHNY, CDR2 SVGAGI (reference sequence). DNA of the CDR3: TGTGCCAGCAGTTACGGTCGGGGAAACAACTATGGCTACACCTTC. Translated, it gives CASSYGRGNNYGYTF.

The chain recombines TRBV7-2 with TRBJ2-1; 12 nucleotides align to TRBD2. Germline V gene lookup returns CDR1 SGHTA and CDR2 FQGNSA. The CDR3 sequence is 15 residues long. J gave up 8 bases and V 8 bases, and 10 bases lay outside the gene matches. CDR3 region: CASGSTGLAGDEQFF. CDR3 DNA sequence: TGTGCCAGCGGCTCTACGGGACTAGCGGGCGATGAGCAGTTCTTC.

V usage is TRBV5-8 and J usage is TRBJ2-1; perhaps TRBD2 as D (5 bases). The CDR3 contains 15 residues. V lost 3 bases to trimming and J lost 2 bases, with 12 bases between them. Germline loops: CDR1 SGHTS, CDR2 YDEGEE. Here the CDR3 DNA reads TGTGCCAGCAGCTCGGGGAGAGCGCCCTACAATGAGCAGTTCTTC. This sequence encodes CASSSGRAPYNEQFF.

This chain uses TRBV12-3 or TRBV12-4 with TRBJ2-2; tentative D call: TRBD1 (5 bases). V was shortened by 7 bases and J by 4 bases, with 10 bases between the two germline ends. The CDR3 runs 13 residues. The CDR3 loop is CASNQGSTGELFF. The CDR3 bases are TGTGCCAGCAACCAGGGATCCACCGGGGAGCTGTTTTTT.

The chain recombines TRBV27 with TRBJ2-7, with a possible D match to TRBD1 (5 bases). Deletions cut 8 bases from V and 0 bases from J, with 11 bases between. This CDR3 comprises 13 residues. CDR1 is MNHEY and CDR2 is SMNVEV in the germline V gene (reference sequence). DNA for the CDR3: TGTGCCAGCGGAATGACAGCCTCCTACGAGCAGTACTTC. This sequence encodes CASGMTASYEQYF.

The chain joins TRBV6-6 to TRBJ1-2; TRBD1 aligns across 8 bases. Germline lookup yields CDR1 MNHNY and CDR2 SVGAGI (reference sequence). This CDR3 has 14 amino acids. Trimming removed 5 bases from V and 0 bases from J; junction bases left unmatched: 2. CDR3 DNA sequence: TGTGCCAGCAGTGGACAGGGAGCTAACTATGGCTACACCTTC. As protein: CASSGQGANYGYTF.

This sequence joins TRBV19 and TRBJ1-5; TRBD1 aligns across 7 bases. The V segment lost 3 bases and the J segment 4 bases; nucleotides outside the gene matches: 9. There are 16 residues in the CDR3. Germline CDR1 is LNHDA and CDR2 is SQIVND (reference sequence). The CDR3 coding sequence is TGTGCCAGTAGTATCCATGAGGGGGCCGGGAATCAGCCCCAGCATTTT. Translating it yields CASSIHEGAGNQPQHF.

V is TRBV7-3 and J is TRBJ2-2; 10 bases map to TRBD1. There are 14 residues in the CDR3. CDR1 is SGHTA and CDR2 is FQGTGA in the germline V gene. V was clipped by 5 bases and J by 4 bases; unmatched bases: 1. This CDR3 is CASSRTGGTGELFF. The DNA of the CDR3 is TGTGCCAGCAGCCGGACAGGGGGCACCGGGGAGCTGTTTTTT.

The chain carries TRBV6-5 and TRBJ2-7, with D possibly being TRBD1 (5 bases). The CDR3 runs 15 residues. V was trimmed by 8 bases and J by 0 bases, leaving 17 bases between them. Germline V gene lookup returns CDR1 MNHEY and CDR2 SVGAGI. CDR3 sequence reads: CASLAQFGASYEQYF. The CDR3 DNA reads TGTGCCAGCCTCGCGCAATTTGGGGCCTCCTACGAGCAGTACTTC.